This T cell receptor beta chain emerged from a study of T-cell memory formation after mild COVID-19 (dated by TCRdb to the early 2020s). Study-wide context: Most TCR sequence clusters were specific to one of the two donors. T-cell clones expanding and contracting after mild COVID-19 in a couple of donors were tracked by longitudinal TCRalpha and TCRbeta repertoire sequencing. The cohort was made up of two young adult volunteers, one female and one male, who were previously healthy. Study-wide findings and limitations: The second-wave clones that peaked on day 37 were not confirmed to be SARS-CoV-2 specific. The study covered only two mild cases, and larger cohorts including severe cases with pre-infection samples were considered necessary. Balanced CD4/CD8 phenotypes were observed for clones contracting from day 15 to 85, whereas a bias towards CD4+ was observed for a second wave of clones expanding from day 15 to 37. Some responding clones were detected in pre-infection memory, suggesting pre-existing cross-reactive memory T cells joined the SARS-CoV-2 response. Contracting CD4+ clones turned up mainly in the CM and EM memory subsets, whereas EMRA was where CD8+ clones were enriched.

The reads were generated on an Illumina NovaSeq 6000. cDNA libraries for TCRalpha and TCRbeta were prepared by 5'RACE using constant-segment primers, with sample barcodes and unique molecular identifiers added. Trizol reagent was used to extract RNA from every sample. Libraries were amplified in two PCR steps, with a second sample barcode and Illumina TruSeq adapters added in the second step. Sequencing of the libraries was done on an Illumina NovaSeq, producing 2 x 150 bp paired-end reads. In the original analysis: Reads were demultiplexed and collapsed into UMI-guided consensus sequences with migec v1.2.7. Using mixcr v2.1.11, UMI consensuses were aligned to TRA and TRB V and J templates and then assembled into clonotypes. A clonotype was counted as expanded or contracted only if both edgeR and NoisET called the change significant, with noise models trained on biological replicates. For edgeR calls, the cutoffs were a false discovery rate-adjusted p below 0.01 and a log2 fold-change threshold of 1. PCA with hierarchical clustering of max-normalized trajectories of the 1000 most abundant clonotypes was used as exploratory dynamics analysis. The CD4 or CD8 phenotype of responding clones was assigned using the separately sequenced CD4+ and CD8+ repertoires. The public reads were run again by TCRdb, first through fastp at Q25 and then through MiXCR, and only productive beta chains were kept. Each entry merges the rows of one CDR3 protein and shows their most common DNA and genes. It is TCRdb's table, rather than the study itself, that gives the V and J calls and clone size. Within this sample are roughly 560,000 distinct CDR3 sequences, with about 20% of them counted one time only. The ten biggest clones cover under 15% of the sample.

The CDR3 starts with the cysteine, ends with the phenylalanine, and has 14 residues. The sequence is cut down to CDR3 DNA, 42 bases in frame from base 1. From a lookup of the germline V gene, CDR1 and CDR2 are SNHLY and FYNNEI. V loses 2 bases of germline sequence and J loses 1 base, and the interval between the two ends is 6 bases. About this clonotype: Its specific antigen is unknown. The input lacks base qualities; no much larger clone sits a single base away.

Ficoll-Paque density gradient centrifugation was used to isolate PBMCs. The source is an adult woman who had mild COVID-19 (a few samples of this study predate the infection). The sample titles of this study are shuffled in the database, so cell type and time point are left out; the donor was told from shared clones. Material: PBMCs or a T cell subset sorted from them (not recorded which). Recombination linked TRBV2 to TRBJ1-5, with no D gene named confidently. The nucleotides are TGTGCCAGCAGTGAATTTCAGAGCAATCAGCCCCAGCATTTT. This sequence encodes CASSEFQSNQPQHF.